Each of the 30 T cell receptor beta chains below was sequenced from the same sample in a study of cytomegalovirus exposure and HLA in healthy donors. 13 Jbeta primers and 60 Vbeta primers were used for the PCR. TCRdb's table, derived via immunoSEQ multiplex PCR, lists solely in-frame clones and lacks some. The repertoire has about 160,000 clones, roughly 81% of them found once; the top ten carry approximately 13%. Source material: PBMCs. Every receptor here comes from a woman aged 45-60 years in good health and CMV-seronegative.

J is TRBJ1-1 and V is TRBV4-1; D unclear. From germline, CDR1 is MGHRA and CDR2 YSYEKL. This CDR3 is 13 amino acids long. The V gene lost 0 bases and the J gene lost 9 bases, with 11 bases spanning the gap. DNA of the CDR3: TGCGCCAGCAGCCAAGACTTAGTGAACCAAGCTTTCTTT. It translates to CASSQDLVNQAFF.

This clone appeared a single time. The chain combines TRBV12-5 with TRBJ2-7, with 9 nucleotides matching TRBD1. Germline V lookup: CDR1 LGHNT, CDR2 FRNRAP. This CDR3 has 14 residues. V lost 1 base and J lost 2; bases outside the gene matches: 0. The CDR3 bases are TGTGCTAGTGGTTTGGGACAGGGGGCCTACGAGCAGTACTTC. It specifies CASGLGQGAYEQYF.

The V gene is TRBV7-2, the J gene TRBJ2-7, with TRBD1 matching over 8 bases. The CDR3 runs 14 residues. With V trimmed by 3 bases and J by 4 bases, 5 bases remained unmatched. CDR1 is SGHTA and CDR2 is FQGNSA in the germline V gene. The CDR3 coding sequence is TGTGCCAGCAGCTTGCAGCAGGGGGCTTACGAGCAGTACTTC. Protein: CASSLQQGAYEQYF.

Only a few counts were recorded for this clone. The rearrangement links TRBV18 to TRBJ2-3, with 8 bases fitting TRBD2. The J segment lost 5 bases and the V segment lost 6 bases, leaving 10 bases of the junction unmatched. The CDR3 is 15 residues long. CDR1 and CDR2 (germline): KGHSH, LQKENI. CDR3 region: CASSDPSGRGDTQYF. In DNA form, the CDR3 reads TGTGCCAGCTCCGATCCTAGCGGGCGGGGAGATACGCAGTATTTT.

Only a few counts were recorded for this clone. V gene TRBV9 combines with J gene TRBJ2-3; 8 nucleotides line up with TRBD1. The germline V gene encodes CDR1 SGDLS and CDR2 YYNGEE. Trimming at V came to 4 bases and at J to 3 bases, leaving 10 bases not matched to a gene. This CDR3 has 16 residues. CDR3 coding DNA: TGTGCCAGCAGCCAGGGGGCGGGGTTTGTTACAGATACGCAGTATTTT. Encoded protein: CASSQGAGFVTDTQYF.

This clone was found once. The chain employs TRBV7-9 and TRBJ1-2; D unresolved. The V gene lost 3 bases and the J gene lost 8 bases, with 10 bases spanning the gap. Germline V CDR1 and CDR2: SEHNR, FQNEAQ (reference sequence). The CDR3 loop spans 12 amino acids. DNA of the CDR3: TGTGCCAGCAGCTTGTCCCAGGAAGGCTACACCTTC. Translation: CASSLSQEGYTF.

This clone was seen a few times. The chain couples TRBV7-2 to TRBJ2-7, with 9 nucleotides matching TRBD1. The germline gives CDR1 SGHTA, CDR2 FQGNSA. The CDR3 runs to 16 residues. V dropped 4 bases and J dropped 3; count of bases not matched to a gene: 10. CDR3 sequence reads: CASSSREGQGYYEQYF. The CDR3 DNA is TGTGCCAGCAGCTCACGGGAAGGACAGGGGTACTACGAGCAGTACTTC.

This chain uses TRBV28 with TRBJ2-7; 8 bases align to TRBD1. J was trimmed by 5 bases and V by 4 bases; bases with no gene match: 16. This CDR3 is 17 amino acids long. Germline CDR1 and CDR2: MDHEN and SYDVKM. CDR3: CASSSAPRTGILDEQYF. The CDR3 DNA reads as TGTGCCAGCAGTTCCGCTCCCAGGACAGGGATTTTGGACGAGCAGTACTTC.

The chain has TRBV5-6 and TRBJ1-1; 7 bases map to TRBD1. Germline V gives CDR1 SGHDT, CDR2 YYEEEE. J gave up 8 bases and V 3 bases, and 7 bases lay outside the gene matches. The CDR3 loop spans 13 amino acids. CDR3 in DNA: TGTGCCAGCAGCTCTCCCCGGACAGGAGAAGCTTTCTTT. Amino acid sequence: CASSSPRTGEAFF.

In regard to this clone: Other DNA sequences within the sample encode an identical CDR3. V gene TRBV15 combines with J gene TRBJ2-1; D uncertain. V was cut by 3 bases and J by 7 bases, with 7 bases left in between. This CDR3 contains 12 residues. Germline-derived CDR1 and CDR2 are LNHNV and YYDKDF (reference sequence). The CDR3 sequence is CATSSNVNEQFF. CDR3 DNA sequence: TGTGCCACCAGCAGTAATGTAAATGAGCAGTTCTTC.

The V call is TRBV5-1, the J call TRBJ2-7; 8 bases are shared with TRBD2. The CDR3 spans 16 residues. CDR1 and CDR2 from the germline V gene are SGHRS and YFSETQ. V shed 0 bases and J 3 bases; nucleotides not matched to a gene: 8. CDR3: CASSLAAGGEGYEQYF. CDR3 DNA: TGCGCCAGCAGCTTGGCCGCGGGAGGTGAAGGCTACGAGCAGTACTTC.

The table lists this clone with a few counts. This chain uses TRBV2 with TRBJ2-1; 8 bases fit TRBD2. This CDR3 comprises 18 residues. Per germline, CDR1 SNHLY and CDR2 FYNNEI. V shed 0 bases, J shed 7 bases, and the junction held 14 bases outside the gene matches. The CDR3 coding sequence is TGTGCCAGCAGTGAAGCCGCCGATCGGAGCGGGAGAGGTAATGAGCAGTTCTTC. It specifies CASSEAADRSGRGNEQFF.

The chain couples TRBV9 to TRBJ2-7, with TRBD1 identical over 9 bases. Germline lookup yields CDR1 SGDLS and CDR2 YYNGEE. With 1 base clipped from V and 3 bases from J, the junction kept 8 bases outside the gene matches. The CDR3 has 16 residues. CDR3 sequence: CASSVSGTGTFYEQYF. DNA of the CDR3: TGTGCCAGCAGCGTAAGCGGGACAGGGACCTTCTACGAGCAGTACTTC.

The rearrangement joins TRBV28 to TRBJ1-2; 7 positions match TRBD1. Germline CDR1 is MDHEN and CDR2 is SYDVKM. The trim removed 6 bases at V and 0 bases at J, leaving 7 bases unmatched. The CDR3 sequence is 15 residues long. CDR3 bases: TGTGCCAGCAGCCCGGGACAGACGACTAACTATGGCTACACCTTC. Translating it yields CASSPGQTTNYGYTF.

This clone was seen a single time. At one of its ends the junction is not consistent with the germline gene, which may arise from a read error. V is TRBV7-9 and J is TRBJ1-3, with no clear D. Per germline, CDR1 SEHNR and CDR2 FQNEAQ (reference sequence). The length of the CDR3 is 15 residues. CDR3 region: CSSSLSWEGGNTIYF. The CDR3 DNA sequence: TGTTCCAGCAGCTTAAGCTGGGAGGGTGGAAACACCATATATTTT.

The CDR3 DNA sequence: TGTGCCATTCAGGGCGGGGCCAACGTCCTGACTTTC. It specifies CAIQGGANVLTF. This rearrangement joins TRBV6-6 to TRBJ2-6; TRBD1 might be the D (5 bases). The CDR3 is made up of 12 amino acids. Trimming pared 10 bases from V and 4 bases from J, leaving 8 bases between. The V gene's germline CDR1 is MNHNY and CDR2 SVGAGI (reference sequence).

The chain employs TRBV4-2 and TRBJ2-3; 8 nucleotides match TRBD2. The CDR3 has 19 residues. Per germline, CDR1 LGHNA and CDR2 YNFKEQ. V dropped 0 bases and J dropped 0; count of bases not matched to a gene: 11. The chain's CDR3 is CASSQDRLYSGVSTDTQYF. CDR3 coding DNA: TGTGCCAGCAGCCAAGATCGACTATATAGCGGGGTTAGCACAGATACGCAGTATTTT.

This clone appeared a few times. The CDR3 nucleotides are TGTGCCAGCAGCCCACAGGGTTCCACTGAAGCTTTCTTT. Translating gives CASSPQGSTEAFF. V usage is TRBV7-7 and J usage is TRBJ1-1, with a possible D match to TRBD1 (6 bases). Germline-derived CDR1 and CDR2 are SSHAT and FNYEAQ (reference sequence). The CDR3 runs to 13 residues. Between the trimmed V and J ends, which lost 5 bases and 4 bases, there was a span of 11 bases.

This rearrangement joins TRBV30 to TRBJ2-5; a possible D gene is TRBD1 (6 bases). The J call may be mistaken, given a closer DNA end match to TRBJ2-7. The CDR3 covers 13 residues. The germline CDR1 and CDR2 sequences are GTSNPN and SVGIG (reference sequence). CDR3 residues: CAWRGGQSYEQYF. In DNA form, the CDR3 reads TGTGCCTGGAGAGGTGGACAGTCCTACGAGCAGTACTTC.

This sequence joins TRBV11-3 and TRBJ2-1; TRBD2 agrees at 7 bases. Germline V gene data show CDR1 as SGHNT and CDR2 as YENEEA. V lost 0 bases, J lost 1 base, and 0 bases stayed unmatched. The CDR3 extends over 15 amino acids. In nucleotides, the CDR3 is TGTGCCAGCAGCTTAGACGGGAGGTCCTACAATGAGCAGTTCTTC. It encodes CASSLDGRSYNEQFF. The complete variable domain, with remaining parts taken from reference TRBV11-3 and TRBJ2-1, reads EAGVVQSPRYKIIEKKQPVAFWCNPISGHNTLYWYLQNLGQGPELLIRYENEEAVDDSQLPKDRFSAERLKGVDSTLKIQPAELGDSAVYLCASSLDGRSYNEQFFGPGTRLTVL.

This rearrangement joins TRBV7-9 to TRBJ2-7, with 7 bases identical to TRBD2. The CDR3 has 13 residues. Losses at the gene ends were 2 bases for V and 9 bases for J; bases not matched to a gene: 7. CDR1 is SEHNR, CDR2 FQNEAQ, per germline (reference sequence). Written as DNA, the CDR3 is TGTGCCAGCAGCTTAAGCCGGGAGGCTGGGCAGTACTTC. Encoded protein: CASSLSREAGQYF.

This chain links TRBV7-2 with TRBJ2-2; TRBD1 matches at 8 bases. The CDR3 covers 16 residues. Germline V gene sequence: CDR1 SGHTA, CDR2 FQGNSA. The V and J ends lost 3 bases and 3 bases, in that order; junction bases with no gene match: 6. The DNA of the CDR3 is TGTGCCAGCAGCTTTCTCCAGGGGGCGCACACCGGGGAGCTGTTTTTT. Protein sequence: CASSFLQGAHTGELFF.

This clone was observed a single time. The identical CDR3 is also encoded by other nucleotide sequences in the sample. This chain links TRBV7-2 with TRBJ1-1, with D uncertain. Germline values: CDR1 SGHTA, CDR2 FQGNSA. V lost 3 bases and J lost 4, with 9 bases in between. This CDR3 spans 13 amino acids. CDR3 sequence reads: CASSLKGGTEAFF. For the CDR3, the DNA is TGTGCCAGCAGCTTGAAGGGAGGCACTGAAGCTTTCTTT.

The rearrangement joins TRBV5-8 to TRBJ2-7; D uncertain. Germline V gives CDR1 SGHTS, CDR2 YDEGEE. V was trimmed by 6 bases and J by 4 bases, leaving 5 bases between them. The CDR3 totals 10 residues. The CDR3 region is CASNNYEQYF. In DNA form, the CDR3 reads TGTGCCAGCAACAATTACGAGCAGTACTTC.

This chain connects TRBV7-2 to TRBJ2-3, with D possibly matching TRBD1 (6 bases). The V and J ends lost 2 bases and 2 bases respectively, with 11 bases between them. Per the germline V gene, CDR1 is SGHTA and CDR2 is FQGNSA. The CDR3 length is 15 residues. CDR3 region: CASSLQGIFTDTQYF. The CDR3 DNA reads TGTGCCAGCAGCTTACAGGGGATTTTCACAGATACGCAGTATTTT.

The V and J genes are TRBV5-4 and TRBJ1-6, with a possible D match to TRBD1 (6 bases). From germline, CDR1 is SGHNT and CDR2 YYREEE (reference sequence). The CDR3 contains 15 residues. Trimming cost V 0 bases and J 7 bases, with 11 bases left between them. The CDR3 loop is CASSLEAQGNSPLHF. CDR3 bases: TGTGCCAGCAGCTTGGAAGCACAGGGAAATTCACCCCTCCACTTT.

The chain links TRBV14 to TRBJ2-1; no reliable D call. CDR3 length: 15 residues. Looked up from germline, CDR1 is SGHDN and CDR2 is FVKESK. V was clipped by 3 bases and J by 4 bases, with 13 bases between them. CDR3 coding DNA: TGTGCCAGCAGCCAGAGTTACCCTCGGTACAATGAGCAGTTCTTC. Translation gives CASSQSYPRYNEQFF. The whole variable domain, filled in from reference TRBV14 and TRBJ2-1, reads EAGVTQFPSHSVIEKGQTVTLRCDPISGHDNLYWYRRVMGKEIKFLLHFVKESKQDESGMPNNRFLAERTGGTYSTLKVQPAELEDSGVYFCASSQSYPRYNEQFFGPGTRLTVL.

J is TRBJ2-1 and V is TRBV9; 12 bases are a match to TRBD2. Per the germline V gene, CDR1 is SGDLS and CDR2 is YYNGEE. The trim removed 3 bases at V and 9 bases at J, leaving 7 bases unmatched. The CDR3 is 15 residues long. The DNA for the CDR3 is TGTGCCAGCAGCGGACTAGCGGGGGCACATGGTGAGCAGTTCTTC. Translated: CASSGLAGAHGEQFF.

The chain links TRBV5-1 to TRBJ1-1; D is unclear. Germline CDR1 and CDR2: SGHRS and YFSETQ. Trimming stripped 2 bases from V and 4 bases from J, with 12 bases between. The CDR3 has 14 amino acids. This CDR3 is CASSFSQAGTEAFF. The CDR3 DNA follows: TGCGCCAGCAGCTTTTCCCAGGCGGGCACTGAAGCTTTCTTT. Filled out from reference TRBV5-1 and TRBJ1-1, the complete variable domain reads KAGVTQTPRYLIKTRGQQVTLSCSPISGHRSVSWYQQTPGQGLQFLFEYFSETQRNKGNFPGRFSGRQFSNSRSEMNVSTLELGDSALYLCASSFSQAGTEAFFGQGTRLTVV.

J is TRBJ2-5 and V is TRBV10-3, with TRBD2 as a possible D gene (6 bases). V lost 0 bases and J 1 base, leaving 21 bases between the germline ends. This CDR3 comprises 19 residues. CDR1 is ENHRY, CDR2 SYGVKD, per germline. CDR3 protein: CAISESFGKGSGTQETQYF. The CDR3 nucleotides read TGTGCCATCAGTGAGTCGTTCGGTAAGGGTAGCGGTACCCAAGAGACCCAGTACTTC.